What follows describes a single TCR beta chain. The antigen is unknown. Use of 60 Vbeta and 13 Jbeta primers characterized the PCR. Produced via immunoSEQ multiplex PCR; TCRdb's table is partial and in-frame only. The sample yields about 120,000 clones, roughly 79% seen once. CDR3 length equals 15 residues. Germline assignment: CDR1 SGHNT and CDR2 YENEEA. V lost 0 bases to trimming and J lost 5 bases, with 13 bases between them. This sample is part of a study of cytomegalovirus exposure and HLA in healthy donors. Study-level results: A later analysis associated 16,951 TCR beta sequences with HLA alleles at a 0.05 false discovery rate. Some V segments, TRBV6-2 and TRBV6-3 among them, were indistinguishable and were therefore excluded. The authors later found most CMV-associated TCR beta chains appeared HLA-restricted. A link between a missense DCLRE1C variant and TCR beta V- and J-gene trimming emerged from a later analysis.

This chain joins TRBV11-3 and TRBJ2-5, with D perhaps matching TRBD2 (5 bases). Material: PBMCs. The TCR originated in a woman aged 25 to 45 in good health and CMV-seronegative. In DNA form, the CDR3 reads TGTGCCAGCAGCTTAGACGCGGCGAGGGCGGAGACCCAGTACTTC. Protein: CASSLDAARAETQYF. Together with reference TRBV11-3 and TRBJ2-5, the CDR3 gives the full variable domain: EAGVVQSPRYKIIEKKQPVAFWCNPISGHNTLYWYLQNLGQGPELLIRYENEEAVDDSQLPKDRFSAERLKGVDSTLKIQPAELGDSAVYLCASSLDAARAETQYFGPGTRLLVL.